This TCR beta chain comes out of a study of response to subunit inactivated influenza vaccine. Looked up from germline, CDR1 is KGHSY and CDR2 is FQNENV. The V segment lost 3 bases and the J segment 7 bases; nucleotides outside the gene matches: 6. This CDR3 is 13 amino acids long. Findings of the study overall: Each seasonal influenza vaccination recruits few new T cells, the authors suggested.

TCRdb re-called the RT-PCR reads through MiXCR, storing one row per CDR3 protein. This sample has a few hundred thousand distinct CDR3 sequences, with around 7.7% found just once. A remark on this clonotype: The target antigen is unknown.

The chain joins TRBV16 to TRBJ2-7; 7 nucleotides agree with TRBD1. This TCR was recovered from a man between 50 and 70 years old who received an inactivated influenza vaccine. This specimen was PBMCs from blood, taken 23 months after vaccination. CDR3 coding DNA: TGTGCCAGCAGCCATAGACAGGGTGGTGAGCAGTACTTC. Amino acids: CASSHRQGGEQYF.